What follows are 28 T cell receptor beta chains derived from one specimen sequenced in a study of T-cell reconstitution after alpha-beta-depleted transplantation in children. Unique molecular identifiers were used to barcode this TCRbeta library. From the PCR reads, TCRdb called clonotypes with MiXCR, one entry per CDR3 protein. The sample contains some 190,000 distinct CDR3 sequences, roughly 11% of which appear only once. The material sequenced was PBMCs, taken before TCRalphabeta/CD19-depleted stem cell transplant. The receptors were gathered from a boy between 2 and 15 years old with acute myeloid leukemia, due to receive a stem cell transplant.

The gene calls are TRBV30 and TRBJ1-2, with a possible D match to TRBD1 (5 bases). There are 11 residues in the CDR3. Germline CDR1 reads GTSNPN; CDR2 reads SVGIG (reference sequence). Trimming took 5 bases from V and 5 from J, leaving 9 bases between them. As DNA, the CDR3 is TGTGCCTGGTTCGACAGATATGGCTACACCTTC. Protein: CAWFDRYGYTF.

This clonotype was counted ten times or more. This rearrangement joins TRBV5-5 to TRBJ2-3; tentatively, D is TRBD1 or TRBD2 (5 bases each). The CDR3 runs 14 residues. Trimming removed 4 bases at V and 5 bases at J, with 14 bases between. The germline V gene has CDR1 SGHKS and CDR2 YYEKEE (reference sequence). The CDR3, as DNA: TGTGCCAGCAGCGGAAGGGCGAGGGGAGATACGCAGTATTTT. Translating gives CASSGRARGDTQYF.

This clonotype has at least ten counts. V is TRBV21-1 and J is TRBJ1-5. TRBV21-1 is annotated as a pseudogene. CDR3 size: 18 residues. CDR3 nucleotide sequence: TGTGCCAGCAGCCAAAAAGGGCCCAGGGGACCTCTCAATCAGCCCCAGCATTTT. Translation: CASSQKGPRGPLNQPQHF.

The sample holds many counts of this clonotype. The rearrangement uses TRBV5-1 and TRBJ1-1; no firm D call. The CDR3 is made up of 13 amino acids. CDR1 and CDR2 (germline): SGHRS, YFSETQ. With 3 bases removed from V and 8 bases from J, the gap between germline ends came to 14 bases. The CDR3 sequence: CASSSTYSPEAFF. The CDR3 region has the DNA TGCGCCAGCAGCTCGACCTACAGCCCCGAAGCTTTCTTT.

This clonotype was counted at least ten times. The chain is built from TRBV4-2 and TRBJ1-2, with unresolved D. This CDR3 has 14 residues. From germline, CDR1 is LGHNA and CDR2 YNFKEQ. Trimming removed 0 bases from V and 2 bases from J, with 7 bases in between. CDR3 sequence reads: CASSQDNLNYGYTF. The CDR3 nucleotides are TGTGCCAGCAGCCAAGACAACCTCAACTATGGCTACACCTTC.

This clonotype was detected a few times. The J gene is TRBJ2-1, the V gene TRBV20-1, with 9 bases aligning to TRBD2. This CDR3 has 16 residues. Germline V gene lookup returns CDR1 DFQATT and CDR2 SNEGSKA (reference sequence). The junction had 10 bases not matched to a gene; V was cut back by 2 bases and J by 5 bases. This CDR3 is CSARLASGGTDNEQFF. The DNA for the CDR3 is TGCAGTGCTAGATTGGCGAGCGGGGGGACCGACAATGAGCAGTTCTTC.

Ten or more counts support this clonotype. The CDR3 here is CASSSSGLAGSGANVLTF. The CDR3, as DNA: TGCGCCAGCAGCTCCTCGGGACTAGCGGGCTCTGGGGCCAACGTCCTGACTTTC. This rearrangement joins TRBV5-1 to TRBJ2-6; 12 bases align to TRBD2. This CDR3 spans 18 amino acids. Germline loops: CDR1 SGHRS, CDR2 YFSETQ. V lost 3 bases, J lost 0 bases, and 4 bases stayed unmatched.

This clonotype was detected many times. The V and J genes are TRBV6-1 and TRBJ2-2; D remains unclear. The germline CDR1 and CDR2 sequences are MNHNS and SASEGT. Trimming took 11 bases from V and 4 from J, leaving 8 bases between them. This CDR3 is built from 11 residues. This CDR3 is CAGAGTGELFF. CDR3 nucleotide sequence: TGTGCCGGTGCCGGCACCGGGGAGCTGTTTTTT.

In its sample, this clonotype was seen many times. The chain recombines TRBV27 with TRBJ2-2, with 11 bases lining up with TRBD1. The junction had 6 bases not matched to a gene; V was cut back by 10 bases and J by 5 bases. The CDR3 has 14 residues. Germline CDR1 is MNHEY and CDR2 is SMNVEV (reference sequence). DNA of the CDR3: TGTGCCACGAGGGACAGGGGGTGGACCGGGGAGCTGTTTTTT. Protein product: CATRDRGWTGELFF.

This clonotype appeared many times. The V call is TRBV29-1, the J call TRBJ2-5; 8 bases map to TRBD2. Trimming cost V 7 bases and J 5 bases; bases outside gene matches: 9. CDR3 length: 13 amino acids. The germline CDR1 and CDR2 sequences are SQVTM and ANQGSEA. CDR3 in amino acids: CSAAGGQGETQYF. The DNA for the CDR3 is TGCAGCGCCGCGGGGGGCCAGGGGGAGACCCAGTACTTC.

In its sample, this clonotype was seen many times. The J gene is TRBJ1-2, the V gene TRBV27; no firm D call. CDR3 size: 15 residues. Trimming removed 5 bases at V and 2 bases at J, with 15 bases between. Per the germline V gene, CDR1 is MNHEY and CDR2 is SMNVEV (reference sequence). The CDR3 is CASSPLDGGNYGYTF. The CDR3 DNA follows: TGTGCCAGCAGTCCTCTCGACGGTGGCAACTATGGCTACACCTTC.

This clonotype was observed many times. The rearrangement uses TRBV2 and TRBJ2-7; 9 positions agree with TRBD2. The CDR3 sequence is 15 residues long. Germline loops: CDR1 SNHLY, CDR2 FYNNEI. V was clipped by 1 base and J by 2 bases; unmatched bases: 3. CDR3 coding DNA: TGTGCCAGCAGTGAAGGAGCGGGGGGCGCCTACGAGCAGTACGTC. This translates into CASSEGAGGAYEQYV.

This clonotype has ten or more counts. The rearrangement links TRBV7-2 to TRBJ2-3, with 8 bases fitting TRBD2. The CDR3 totals 14 residues. Trimming at V came to 0 bases and at J to 5 bases, leaving 1 base not matched to a gene. Germline CDR1 SGHTA, CDR2 FQGNSA. Written as DNA, the CDR3 is TGTGCCAGCAGCTTAGCGCTAGCGGGAGATACGCAGTATTTT. This sequence encodes CASSLALAGDTQYF.

This clonotype has ten or more counts. V and J are TRBV29-1 and TRBJ2-7; D assignment may be TRBD1 or TRBD2 (5 bases each). CDR1 is SQVTM, CDR2 ANQGSEA, per germline. V was cut by 4 bases and J by 3 bases, with 19 bases left in between. The CDR3 extends over 15 amino acids. The CDR3 DNA reads TGCAGCGTTGGGTGTGAGAGGGGCGATTACTACGAGCAGTACTTC. Protein product: CSVGCERGDYYEQYF.

There are many counts of this clonotype. The chain joins TRBV5-4 to TRBJ2-4, with 7 bases identical to TRBD1. CDR3 length: 14 amino acids. CDR1 and CDR2 from the germline V gene are SGHNT and YYREEE (reference sequence). V shed 5 bases and J 5 bases; nucleotides not matched to a gene: 7. The CDR3 loop reads CASSFVGQENIQYF. For the CDR3, the DNA is TGTGCCAGCAGTTTTGTAGGACAGGAAAACATTCAGTACTTC.

This clonotype was detected ten times or more. The rearrangement links TRBV7-3 to TRBJ2-6; D is uncertain. Trimming left V 4 bases short and J 0 bases short, with 7 bases between. Per germline, CDR1 SGHTA and CDR2 FQGTGA. This CDR3 region has 15 residues. CDR3 DNA: TGTGCCAGCAGCTCCGGCACCTCTGGGGCCAACGTCCTGACTTTC. It codes for CASSSGTSGANVLTF.

As for this clonotype: Since a much larger clone is just one base distant, this may be a read error. The chain combines TRBV5-1 with TRBJ2-1; D unresolved. This CDR3 spans 15 amino acids. Per the germline V gene, CDR1 is SGHRS and CDR2 is YFSETQ. The CDR3 bases are TGCGCCACCAGCACCTACAGTGAGTCCTACAATGAGCAGTTCTTC. Translation gives CATSTYSESYNEQFF.

This clonotype was seen at least ten times. V and J are TRBV29-1 and TRBJ2-7, with D possibly matching TRBD2 (6 bases). The CDR3 is 14 residues long. Between the trimmed V and J ends, which lost 4 bases and 1 base, there was a span of 14 bases. Germline CDR1 SQVTM, CDR2 ANQGSEA. The CDR3 bases are TGCAGCGTTGTAGCGTCAGGGAGGTCCTACGAGCAGTACTTC. It yields the protein CSVVASGRSYEQYF.

This clonotype was counted many times. The chain couples TRBV20-1 to TRBJ1-2; no clear D gene. The V gene lost 2 bases and the J gene lost 5 bases, with 15 bases spanning the gap. Germline loops: CDR1 DFQATT, CDR2 SNEGSKA (reference sequence). The CDR3 spans 14 residues. CDR3 loop: CSARLTGRLYGYTF. Written as DNA, the CDR3 is TGCAGTGCTAGATTAACCGGACGGCTATATGGCTACACCTTC.

This clonotype came up many times. J is TRBJ2-3 and V is TRBV24-1; TRBD2 matches at 8 bases. The CDR3 totals 15 residues. The ends lost 7 bases at V and 2 bases at J; junction bases unmatched: 7. Germline V gene data show CDR1 as KGHDR and CDR2 as SFDVKD. The CDR3 reads CATSTSGRLTDTQYF. The CDR3 nucleotides read TGTGCCACCAGCACTAGCGGAAGACTCACAGATACGCAGTATTTT.

This clonotype appeared a few times. V and J are TRBV6-1 and TRBJ2-7; TRBD2 might be the D (6 bases). The CDR3 has 15 amino acids. V was shortened by 1 base and J by 0 bases, with 10 bases between the two germline ends. Per germline, CDR1 MNHNS and CDR2 SASEGT. CDR3: CASSEDSGSSYEQYF. The CDR3 DNA is TGTGCCAGCAGTGAAGATAGCGGTAGCTCCTACGAGCAGTACTTC.

This clonotype occurred many times. The chain recombines TRBV28 with TRBJ1-1; possibly TRBD1 for D (5 bases). V lost 3 bases and J 4 bases, leaving 21 bases between the germline ends. This CDR3 contains 17 residues. Germline values: CDR1 MDHEN, CDR2 SYDVKM. The CDR3 loop reads CASSFTAFLGEGTEAFF. The CDR3 nucleotides are TGTGCCAGCAGTTTCACAGCCTTTTTGGGGGAGGGCACTGAAGCTTTCTTT.

The table lists this clonotype with many counts. The chain couples TRBV30 to TRBJ1-1; D remains ambiguous. Germline-derived CDR1 and CDR2 are GTSNPN and SVGIG (reference sequence). The CDR3 is 11 residues long. V lost 3 bases and J lost 1, with 3 bases in between. The chain's CDR3 is CAWRPNTEAFF. The CDR3 region has the DNA TGTGCCTGGAGACCGAACACTGAAGCTTTCTTT.

J is TRBJ1-5 and V is TRBV20-1, with 9 bases identical to TRBD1. This CDR3 spans 13 amino acids. The V gene end was trimmed by 4 bases and the J gene end by 5 bases; junction bases not matched to a gene: 3. Germline V gene sequence: CDR1 DFQATT, CDR2 SNEGSKA (reference sequence). For the CDR3, the DNA is TGCAGTGCTACGGGACAGGGTCATCAGCCCCAGCATTTT. Protein sequence: CSATGQGHQPQHF.

At least ten counts were recorded for this clonotype. The chain recombines TRBV12-3 or TRBV12-4 with TRBJ1-2; D is uncertain. The length of the CDR3 is 14 residues. Trimming stripped 3 bases from V and 6 bases from J, with 14 bases between. This CDR3 reads CASSFFGSRDGYTF. The CDR3 coding sequence is TGTGCCAGCAGTTTTTTTGGGAGTAGAGATGGCTACACCTTC.

This clonotype occurred many times. This sequence joins TRBV5-1 and TRBJ2-3; TRBD2 matches 9 bases. CDR3 length: 16 residues. V was pared by 4 bases and J by 4 bases, with 10 bases of the junction left unmatched. CDR1 and CDR2 (germline): SGHRS, YFSETQ. Here the CDR3 DNA reads TGCGCCAGCAGCCCACCCGGGACTAGCAGCGCAGATACGCAGTATTTT. Translation gives CASSPPGTSSADTQYF.

This clonotype has a count of ten or more. The rearrangement joins TRBV20-1 to TRBJ2-1, with 8 bases matching TRBD2. The length of the CDR3 is 14 residues. V was clipped by 6 bases and J by 1 base; unmatched bases: 5. The germline V gene encodes CDR1 DFQATT and CDR2 SNEGSKA (reference sequence). In DNA form, the CDR3 reads TGCAGTGCCAGCGGGAGTAGGTCCTACAATGAGCAGTTCTTC. Translated, it gives CSASGSRSYNEQFF.

This clonotype appeared a few times. The CDR3 reads CASNPGLTAEQFF. For the CDR3, the DNA is TGCGCCAGCAACCCCGGACTAACGGCTGAGCAGTTCTTC. J is TRBJ2-1 and V is TRBV10-2; possible D gene TRBD2, 6 bases. The CDR3 has 13 amino acids. V gave up 7 bases and J gave up 9 bases, with 16 bases separating them. The germline CDR1 and CDR2 sequences are WSHSY and SAAADI.